The present T cell receptor beta chain was sequenced within a study of radiation and T cells in renal cell carcinoma. Between the trimmed V and J ends, which lost 0 bases and 4 bases, there was a span of 18 bases. The length of the CDR3 is 17 residues. The V gene's germline CDR1 is MNHNS and CDR2 SASEGT. A remark on this clone: Its antigen remains unidentified.

Sequenced by immunoSEQ multiplex PCR; TCRdb stores in-frame clones only, minus some. The repertoire holds around 94,000 clones, with approximately 86% as singletons. Time point meaning: blood 4 weeks post-SBRT, at nephrectomy. Specified treatment: 15 Gy SBRT to primary tumor, nephrectomy 4 weeks later. Nephrectomy followed 15 Gy stereotactic body radiation by 4 weeks. Serial blood draws occurred at baseline and 2 and 4 weeks post-SBRT. General observations from the study: Baseline intratumoral clonotype presence is unknown without pretreatment biopsies. Top tumor clonotypes rose in blood 2 weeks post-radiation, then contracted.

The material sequenced was blood, taken from a patient whose treatment included radiotherapy and nephrectomy. The rearrangement joins TRBV6-1 to TRBJ1-2, with D perhaps matching TRBD1 (6 bases). This clonotype originated in a man aged 45-60 years with renal cell carcinoma. CDR3 residues: CASSEAYAGGASYGYTF. The CDR3, as DNA: TGTGCCAGCAGTGAAGCCTACGCCGGGGGCGCATCCTATGGCTACACCTTC.